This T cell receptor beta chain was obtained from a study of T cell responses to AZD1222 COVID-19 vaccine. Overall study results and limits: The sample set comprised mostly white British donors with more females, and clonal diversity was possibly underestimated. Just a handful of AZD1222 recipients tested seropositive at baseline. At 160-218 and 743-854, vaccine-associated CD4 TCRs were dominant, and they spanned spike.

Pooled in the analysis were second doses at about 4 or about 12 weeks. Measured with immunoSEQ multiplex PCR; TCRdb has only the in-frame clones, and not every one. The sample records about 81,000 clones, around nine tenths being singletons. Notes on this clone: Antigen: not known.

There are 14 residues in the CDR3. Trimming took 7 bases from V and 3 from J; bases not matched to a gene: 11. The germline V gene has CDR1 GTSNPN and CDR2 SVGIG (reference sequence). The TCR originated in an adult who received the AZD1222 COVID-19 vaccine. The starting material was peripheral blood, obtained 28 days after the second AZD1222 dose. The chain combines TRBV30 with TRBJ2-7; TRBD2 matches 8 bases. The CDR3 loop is CASERGGPNYEQYF. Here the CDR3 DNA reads TGTGCCTCTGAACGCGGGGGGCCCAACTACGAGCAGTACTTC.